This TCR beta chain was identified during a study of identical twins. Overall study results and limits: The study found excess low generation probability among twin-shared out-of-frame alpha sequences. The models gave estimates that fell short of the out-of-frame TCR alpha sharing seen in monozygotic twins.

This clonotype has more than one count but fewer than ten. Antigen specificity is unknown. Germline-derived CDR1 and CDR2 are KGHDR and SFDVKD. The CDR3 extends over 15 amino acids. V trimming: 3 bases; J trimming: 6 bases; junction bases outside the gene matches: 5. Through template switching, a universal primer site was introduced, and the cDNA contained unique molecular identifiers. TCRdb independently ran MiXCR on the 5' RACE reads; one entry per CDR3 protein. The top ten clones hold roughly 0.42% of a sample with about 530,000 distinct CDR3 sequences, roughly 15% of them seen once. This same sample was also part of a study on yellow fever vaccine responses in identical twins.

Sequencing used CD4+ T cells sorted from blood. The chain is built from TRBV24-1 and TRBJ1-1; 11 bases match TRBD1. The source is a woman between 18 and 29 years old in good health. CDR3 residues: CATSDNGQGAAEAFF. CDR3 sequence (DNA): TGTGCCACCAGTGATAATGGACAGGGGGCCGCTGAAGCTTTCTTT.